This T cell receptor (beta chain) was sequenced in a study of response to subunit inactivated influenza vaccine. V was clipped by 0 bases and J by 3 bases, with 10 bases between them. CDR3 length: 14 residues. The germline CDR1 and CDR2 sequences are SGHKS and YYEKEE (reference sequence). A few counts support this clonotype. Each CDR3 protein gets one entry after TCRdb re-called the RT-PCR reads with MiXCR. The table has hundreds of thousands of distinct CDR3 sequences, roughly 18% seen once; the top ten hold 11%. The chain employs TRBV5-5 and TRBJ2-7; D gene unclear. The specimen comprised PBMCs from blood, sampled approximately 5 days after vaccination. This clonotype was obtained from a man between 50 and 59 years old who received an inactivated influenza vaccine. This chain's CDR3 is CASSLVPSDYEQYF. In nucleotides, the CDR3 is TGTGCCAGCAGCTTGGTTCCCTCGGACTACGAGCAGTACTTC.